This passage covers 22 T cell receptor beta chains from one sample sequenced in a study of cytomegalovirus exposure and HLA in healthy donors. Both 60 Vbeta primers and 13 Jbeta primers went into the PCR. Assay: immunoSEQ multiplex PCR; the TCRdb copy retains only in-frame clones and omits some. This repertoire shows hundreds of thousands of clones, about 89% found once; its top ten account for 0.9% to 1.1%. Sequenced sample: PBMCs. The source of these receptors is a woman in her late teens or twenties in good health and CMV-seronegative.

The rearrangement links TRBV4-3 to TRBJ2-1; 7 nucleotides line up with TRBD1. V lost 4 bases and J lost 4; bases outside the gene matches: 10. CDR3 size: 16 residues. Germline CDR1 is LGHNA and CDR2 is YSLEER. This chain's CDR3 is CASSPKGQSLYNEQFF. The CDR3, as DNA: TGCGCCAGCAGCCCTAAGGGACAGTCCCTTTACAATGAGCAGTTCTTC.

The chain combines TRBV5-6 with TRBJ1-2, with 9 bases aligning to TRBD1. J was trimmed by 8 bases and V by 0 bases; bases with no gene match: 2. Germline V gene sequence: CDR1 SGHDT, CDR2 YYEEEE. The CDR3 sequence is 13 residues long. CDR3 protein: CASSLGQGDGYTF. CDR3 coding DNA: TGTGCCAGCAGCTTGGGACAGGGGGACGGCTACACCTTC.

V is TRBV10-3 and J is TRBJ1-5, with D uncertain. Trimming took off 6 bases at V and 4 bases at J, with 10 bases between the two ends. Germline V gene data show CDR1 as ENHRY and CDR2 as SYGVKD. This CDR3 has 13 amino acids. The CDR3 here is CAIRSQLNQPQHF. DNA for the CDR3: TGTGCCATCAGATCACAGTTAAATCAGCCCCAGCATTTT.

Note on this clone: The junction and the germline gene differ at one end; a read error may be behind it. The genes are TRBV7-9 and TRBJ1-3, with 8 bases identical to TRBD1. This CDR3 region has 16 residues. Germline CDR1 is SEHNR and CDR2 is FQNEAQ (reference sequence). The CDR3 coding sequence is TGTGCCAGCAGCCTAGCCGACAGGGGCTTTGGAAACACCATATATTTT. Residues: CASSLADRGFGNTIYF.

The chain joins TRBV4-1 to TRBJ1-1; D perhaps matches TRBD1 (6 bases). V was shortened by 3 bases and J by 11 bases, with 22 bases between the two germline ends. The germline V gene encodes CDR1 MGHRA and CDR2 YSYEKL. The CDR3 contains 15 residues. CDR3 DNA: TGCGCCAGCAGCCAGCCTGGCAAGGGGGATATCTCGGCTTTCTTT. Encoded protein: CASSQPGKGDISAFF.

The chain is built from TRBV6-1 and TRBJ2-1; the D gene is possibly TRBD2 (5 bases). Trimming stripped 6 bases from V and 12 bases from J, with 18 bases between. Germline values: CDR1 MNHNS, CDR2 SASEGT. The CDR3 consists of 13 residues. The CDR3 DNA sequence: TGTGCCAGCAGGGTGGAGGCTAGTCTACCGCAGTTCTTC. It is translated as CASRVEASLPQFF.

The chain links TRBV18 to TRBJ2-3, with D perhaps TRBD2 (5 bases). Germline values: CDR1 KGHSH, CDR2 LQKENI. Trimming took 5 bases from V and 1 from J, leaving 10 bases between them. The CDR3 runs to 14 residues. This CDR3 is CASSGLLRTDTQYF. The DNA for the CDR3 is TGTGCCAGCTCAGGACTCCTGCGCACAGATACGCAGTATTTT. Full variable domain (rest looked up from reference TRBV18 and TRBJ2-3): NAGVMQNPRHLVRRRGQEARLRCSPMKGHSHVYWYRQLPEEGLKFMVYLQKENIIDESGMPKERFSAEFPKEGPSILRIQQVVRGDSAAYFCASSGLLRTDTQYFGPGTRLTVL.

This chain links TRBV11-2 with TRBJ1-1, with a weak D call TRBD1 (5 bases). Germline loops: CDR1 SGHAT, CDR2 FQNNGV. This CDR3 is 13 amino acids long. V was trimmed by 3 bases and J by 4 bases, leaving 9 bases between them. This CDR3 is CASSFRVGTEAFF. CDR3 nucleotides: TGTGCCAGCAGCTTCAGGGTGGGCACTGAAGCTTTCTTT.

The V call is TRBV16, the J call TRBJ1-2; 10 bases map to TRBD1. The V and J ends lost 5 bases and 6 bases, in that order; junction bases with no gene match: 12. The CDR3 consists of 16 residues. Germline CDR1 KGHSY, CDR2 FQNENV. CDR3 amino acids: CASSKRQGAGVNGYTF. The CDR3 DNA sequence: TGTGCCAGCAGCAAACGACAGGGGGCAGGAGTCAATGGCTACACCTTC.

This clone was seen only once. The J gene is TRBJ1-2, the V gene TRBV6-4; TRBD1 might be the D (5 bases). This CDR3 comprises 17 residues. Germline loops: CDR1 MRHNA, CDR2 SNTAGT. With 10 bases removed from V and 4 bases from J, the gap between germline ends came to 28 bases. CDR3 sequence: CATPRSQGLGDVYGYTF. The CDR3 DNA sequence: TGTGCCACCCCGAGGAGCCAGGGCCTAGGAGACGTCTATGGCTACACCTTC.

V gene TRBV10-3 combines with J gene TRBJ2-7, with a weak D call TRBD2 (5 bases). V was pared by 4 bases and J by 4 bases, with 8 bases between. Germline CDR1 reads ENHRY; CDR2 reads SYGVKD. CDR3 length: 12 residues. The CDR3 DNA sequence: TGTGCCATCAGTGTCCGGGGATACGAGCAGTACTTC. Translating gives CAISVRGYEQYF.

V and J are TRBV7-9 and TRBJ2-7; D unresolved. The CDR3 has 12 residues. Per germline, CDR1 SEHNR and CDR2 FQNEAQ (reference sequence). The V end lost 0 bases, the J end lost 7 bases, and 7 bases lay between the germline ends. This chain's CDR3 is CASSLARFEQYF. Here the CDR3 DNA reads TGTGCCAGCAGCTTAGCCCGGTTTGAGCAGTACTTC.

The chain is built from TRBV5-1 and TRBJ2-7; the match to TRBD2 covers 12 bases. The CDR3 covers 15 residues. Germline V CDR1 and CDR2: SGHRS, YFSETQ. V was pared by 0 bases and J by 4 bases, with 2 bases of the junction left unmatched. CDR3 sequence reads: CASSLGLAGVYEQYF. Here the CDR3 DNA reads TGCGCCAGCAGCTTGGGACTAGCGGGAGTTTACGAGCAGTACTTC.

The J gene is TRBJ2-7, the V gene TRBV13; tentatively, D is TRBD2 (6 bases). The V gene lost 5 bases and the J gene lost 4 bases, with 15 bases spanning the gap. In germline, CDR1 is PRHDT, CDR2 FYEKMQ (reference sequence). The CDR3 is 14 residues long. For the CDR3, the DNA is TGTGCCAGCAGCATCACGACTAGAGGTTACGAGCAGTACTTC. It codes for CASSITTRGYEQYF. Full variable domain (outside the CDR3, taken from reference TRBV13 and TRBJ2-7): AAGVIQSPRHLIKEKRETATLKCYPIPRHDTVYWYQQGPGQDPQFLISFYEKMQSDKGSIPDRFSAQQFSDYHSELNMSSLELGDSALYFCASSITTRGYEQYFGPGTRLTVT.

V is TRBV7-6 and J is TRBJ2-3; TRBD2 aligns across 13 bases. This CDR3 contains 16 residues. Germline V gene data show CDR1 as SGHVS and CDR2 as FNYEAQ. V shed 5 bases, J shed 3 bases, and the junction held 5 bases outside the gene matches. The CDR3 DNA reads TGTGCCAGCAGCCGCCGGACTAGCGGGAGAACAGATACGCAGTATTTT. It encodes CASSRRTSGRTDTQYF.

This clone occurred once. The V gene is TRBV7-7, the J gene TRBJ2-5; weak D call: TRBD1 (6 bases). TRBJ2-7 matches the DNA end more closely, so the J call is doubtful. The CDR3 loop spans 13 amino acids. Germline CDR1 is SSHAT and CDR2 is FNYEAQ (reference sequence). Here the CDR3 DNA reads TGTGCCAGCAGCGAAGAACAGGGCTACGAGCAGTACTTC. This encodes CASSEEQGYEQYF.

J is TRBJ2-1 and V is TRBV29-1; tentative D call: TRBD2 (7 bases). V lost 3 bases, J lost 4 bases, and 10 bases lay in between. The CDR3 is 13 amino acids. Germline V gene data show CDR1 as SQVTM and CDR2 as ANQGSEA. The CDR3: CSVEKGGYNEQFF. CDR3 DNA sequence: TGCAGCGTTGAGAAGGGGGGGTACAATGAGCAGTTCTTC.

The CDR3 protein is CASSVVLAGDSSTDTQYF. DNA for the CDR3: TGTGCCAGCAGCGTAGTACTAGCGGGGGATTCTAGCACAGATACGCAGTATTTT. This chain links TRBV9 with TRBJ2-3, with 11 nucleotides matching TRBD2. Trimming removed 0 bases from V and 0 bases from J; junction bases left unmatched: 6. In germline, CDR1 is SGDLS, CDR2 YYNGEE. The CDR3 has 18 amino acids.

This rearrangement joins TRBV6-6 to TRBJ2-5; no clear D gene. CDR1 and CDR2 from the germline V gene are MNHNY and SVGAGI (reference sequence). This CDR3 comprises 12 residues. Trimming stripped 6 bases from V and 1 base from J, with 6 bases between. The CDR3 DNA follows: TGTGCCAGCAGGGCCCCCCAAGAGACCCAGTACTTC. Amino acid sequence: CASRAPQETQYF.

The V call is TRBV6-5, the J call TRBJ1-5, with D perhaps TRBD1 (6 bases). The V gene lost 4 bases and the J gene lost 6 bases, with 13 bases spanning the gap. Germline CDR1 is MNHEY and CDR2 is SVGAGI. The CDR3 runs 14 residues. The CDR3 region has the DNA TGTGCCAGCAGTTCACAGGGAATTAGTCAGCCCCAGCATTTT. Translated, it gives CASSSQGISQPQHF.

Here the CDR3 reads CATSRYYSSGRSNEQFF. Written as DNA, the CDR3 is TGTGCCACCAGCAGGTACTACTCTAGCGGGAGGAGCAATGAGCAGTTCTTC. The chain has TRBV15 and TRBJ2-1, with 11 bases lining up with TRBD2. V was pared by 3 bases and J by 6 bases, with 10 bases of the junction left unmatched. CDR1 and CDR2 (germline): LNHNV, YYDKDF (reference sequence). This CDR3 region has 17 residues.

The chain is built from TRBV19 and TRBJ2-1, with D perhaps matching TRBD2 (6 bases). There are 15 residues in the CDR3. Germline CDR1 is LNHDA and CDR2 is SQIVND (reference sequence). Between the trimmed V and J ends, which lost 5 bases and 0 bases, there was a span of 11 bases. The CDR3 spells CASSQGLSSYNEQFF. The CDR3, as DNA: TGTGCCAGTAGTCAAGGACTAAGCTCCTACAATGAGCAGTTCTTC.